The rows below give T cell receptor beta chains drawn from one sample of a study of monozygotic twins with cystic fibrosis. Here immunoSEQ multiplex PCR was the method, and the copy in TCRdb shows in-frame clones only, minus some. Of 35,000 or so clones in the sample, roughly 84% were seen once. The sequenced sample consisted of blood. Source of these receptors: a girl aged 2 to 10 with cystic fibrosis. CDR3s include the opening cysteine and the closing phenylalanine or tryptophan. A row's size may be missing; if present it is once, few, many or a size class.

V: TRBV4-1
J: TRBJ1-1
size: -
CDR3: CASSPTGGDTEAFF

V: TRBV5-1
J: TRBJ1-1
size: -
CDR3: CASSLGVRAMNTEAFF

V: TRBV6-6
J: TRBJ1-6
size: -
CDR3: CASRDRGAYNSPLHF

V: TRBV5-1
J: TRBJ2-5
size: -
CDR3: CASSTGTGGETQYF

V: TRBV9
J: TRBJ2-5
size: -
CDR3: CASSVGVKETQYF

V: TRBV4-1
J: TRBJ1-4
size: -
CDR3: CASSQVGKGRNEKLFF

V: TRBV9
J: TRBJ2-7
size: -
CDR3: CASSAAGAPTYEQYF

V: TRBV7-9
J: TRBJ1-1
size: -
CDR3: CASSFGQGNTEAFF

V: TRBV9
J: TRBJ2-1
size: -
CDR3: CASTSGGYNEQFF

V: TRBV29-1
J: TRBJ1-1
size: -
CDR3: CSVESFDRVGNTEAFF

V: TRBV19
J: TRBJ2-7
size: -
CDR3: CASSPTTRSYEQYF

V: TRBV10-3
J: TRBJ2-7
size: -
CDR3: CAISPGSSGVGEQYF

V: TRBV7-9
J: TRBJ1-6
size: -
CDR3: CASSFGSPLHF

V: TRBV10-1
J: TRBJ1-5
size: -
CDR3: CASIRDKIHQPQHF

V: TRBV5-4
J: TRBJ2-7
size: -
CDR3: CASSLIGQGSHEQYF

V: TRBV7-2
J: TRBJ1-2
size: -
CDR3: CASSTQGGYTF

V: TRBV27
J: TRBJ2-7
size: -
CDR3: CASSTGTHEQYF

V: TRBV6-1
J: TRBJ1-5
size: -
CDR3: CASSERTALLNQPQHF

V: TRBV4-2
J: TRBJ1-3
size: few
CDR3: CASSQDLGRGNTIYF

V: TRBV1
J: TRBJ2-7
size: -
CDR3: CTSSQSSYEQYF

V: TRBV4-2
J: TRBJ1-5
size: -
CDR3: CASSVSGRPQHF

V: TRBV29-1
J: TRBJ1-2
size: -
CDR3: CSVERPRGHYGYTF

V: TRBV4-3
J: TRBJ2-5
size: -
CDR3: CASSQGHSGNQETQYF

V: TRBV27
J: TRBJ1-1
size: -
CDR3: CASSFGGPPDEAFF

V: TRBV4-2
J: TRBJ2-7
size: -
CDR3: CASSSERGSNYEQYF

V: TRBV5-6
J: TRBJ1-2
size: -
CDR3: CASSLGRGGNGYTF

V: TRBV6-6
J: TRBJ2-7
size: -
CDR3: CASSKGSRGYEQYF

V: TRBV7-3
J: TRBJ1-1
size: -
CDR3: CASSLVGTQNTEAFF

V: TRBV15
J: TRBJ2-7
size: -
CDR3: CATSRDVSVYEQYF

V: TRBV9
J: TRBJ1-2
size: -
CDR3: CASSGRGRGYTF

V: TRBV7-9
J: TRBJ2-7
size: -
CDR3: CASSLAGHPGYEQYF

V: TRBV7-2
J: TRBJ2-2
size: -
CDR3: CASSWTANTGELFF

V: TRBV11-2
J: TRBJ1-6
size: -
CDR3: CASSLESEGSPLHF

V: TRBV9
J: TRBJ1-3
size: -
CDR3: CASSGTGGNSGNTIYF

V: TRBV9
J: TRBJ2-5
size: -
CDR3: CASSAQQRGETQYF

V: TRBV7-2
J: TRBJ2-5
size: -
CDR3: CASSRLPGLAVQETQYF

V: TRBV5-4
J: TRBJ1-5
size: -
CDR3: CASSLEVRGWPNQPQHF

V: TRBV13
J: TRBJ2-2
size: -
CDR3: CASSLVSGPYTGELFF

V: TRBV18
J: TRBJ1-1
size: -
CDR3: CASSQRGRDTEAFF

V: TRBV10-3
J: TRBJ2-7
size: -
CDR3: CAISDERSGTAYEQYF

V: TRBV29-1
J: TRBJ1-1
size: once
CDR3: CSVGPKLRPEAFF

V: TRBV19
J: TRBJ2-7
size: -
CDR3: CASSRSTRATYEQYF

V: TRBV4-3
J: TRBJ1-1
size: -
CDR3: CASSQGPGQTHTEAFF